These 23 T cell receptor beta chains originate from one sample sequenced in a study of blood T cell repertoires in COVID-19. This table comes from immunoSEQ multiplex PCR, and its TCRdb copy is limited to in-frame clones, with some not included. The data hold 200,000 to 250,000 clones, with roughly 80% observed a single time. Sequenced: peripheral blood. These receptors all come from a woman of 80 years or more with COVID-19, enrolled during active disease.

This chain uses TRBV7-2 with TRBJ2-7; 7 positions match TRBD2. After removal of 4 bases from V and 2 bases from J, the junction contained 5 bases not matched to a gene. Germline V gene data show CDR1 as SGHTA and CDR2 as FQGNSA. CDR3 length: 14 residues. The CDR3, as DNA: TGTGCCAGCAGCTCTTCTAGCGGACCCTACGAGCAGTACTTC. It yields the protein CASSSSSGPYEQYF.

The genes are TRBV6-5 and TRBJ1-1, with a weak D call TRBD1 (5 bases). V was shortened by 1 base and J by 9 bases, with 9 bases between the two germline ends. Germline-derived CDR1 and CDR2 are MNHEY and SVGAGI. The CDR3 contains 12 residues. CDR3: CASSYLGAKAFF. The DNA for the CDR3 is TGTGCCAGCAGTTACTTAGGGGCTAAAGCTTTCTTT.

V usage is TRBV27 and J usage is TRBJ1-2; D possibly corresponds to TRBD1 (5 bases). This CDR3 contains 17 residues. Germline V CDR1 and CDR2: MNHEY, SMNVEV (reference sequence). Trimming took 3 bases from V and 4 from J, leaving 21 bases between them. The CDR3 here is CASSFQGEGGGLYGYTF. CDR3 DNA sequence: TGTGCCAGCAGTTTCCAGGGTGAGGGTGGGGGACTCTATGGCTACACCTTC.

V usage is TRBV14 and J usage is TRBJ2-2; TRBD2 is a possible D gene (6 bases). CDR3 length: 16 amino acids. The germline V gene has CDR1 SGHDN and CDR2 FVKESK. The germline V and J ends were trimmed by 4 bases and 2 bases, with 14 bases remaining between them. CDR3: CASSLIRGFNTGELFF. In DNA, the CDR3 is TGTGCCAGCAGCCTAATTCGGGGGTTTAACACCGGGGAGCTGTTTTTT.

This clone was observed a few times. The chain uses TRBV2 and TRBJ1-1; D is perhaps TRBD1 (6 bases). V lost 6 bases to trimming and J lost 6 bases, with 17 bases between them. This CDR3 spans 14 amino acids. The germline CDR1 and CDR2 sequences are SNHLY and FYNNEI. CDR3 nucleotides: TGTGCCAGCAGCGTTTTACAGGGTGCCGCTGAAGCTTTCTTT. It translates to CASSVLQGAAEAFF.

This clone came up once. V gene TRBV2 combines with J gene TRBJ2-5, with TRBD1 matching over 9 bases. The CDR3 is made up of 12 amino acids. Germline trimming cut 8 bases from V and 2 bases from J; bases unmatched to any gene: 0. Germline CDR1 and CDR2: SNHLY and FYNNEI. The CDR3 reads CASDRGQETQYF. The DNA for the CDR3 is TGTGCCAGCGACAGGGGGCAAGAGACCCAGTACTTC.

On this clone: The junction shows a germline mismatch at one end, possibly a read error. The V and J genes are TRBV4-1 and TRBJ1-5; possibly TRBD1 for D (5 bases). This CDR3 is built from 17 residues. Looked up from germline, CDR1 is MGHRA and CDR2 is YSYEKL. CDR3 DNA: TGCGCCAGCAGCCAAGCACTCGGCCGGGGGGAGGATCAGGCCCAGCATTTT. Amino acids: CASSQALGRGEDQAQHF.

The rearrangement links TRBV5-4 to TRBJ2-1; 10 positions match TRBD2. This CDR3 is built from 12 residues. From germline, CDR1 is SGHNT and CDR2 YYREEE (reference sequence). V lost 2 bases and J lost 12; bases outside the gene matches: 2. The CDR3 DNA reads TGTGCCAGCAGCTTAAGGACTAGCGGGCAGTTCTTC. Its protein product is CASSLRTSGQFF.

The chain carries TRBV3-1 (or the pseudogene TRBV3-2) and TRBJ2-1, with a tentative D call TRBD2 (7 bases). This CDR3 is 16 amino acids long. Trimming removed 2 bases at V and 8 bases at J, with 19 bases between. Per the germline V gene, CDR1 is LGHDT and CDR2 is YNNKEL (reference sequence). The CDR3, as DNA: TGTGCCAGCAGCCAAAGAGGGGGGAGGGCCCTATATGAGCAGTTCTTC. It encodes CASSQRGGRALYEQFF.

This chain uses TRBV2 with TRBJ1-1; 9 positions match TRBD1. Trimming removed 6 bases from V and 0 bases from J; junction bases left unmatched: 2. Germline V gives CDR1 SNHLY, CDR2 FYNNEI. The CDR3 extends over 14 amino acids. CDR3 nucleotide sequence: TGTGCCAGCAGAGGGGACAGGGTGAACACTGAAGCTTTCTTT. Protein sequence: CASRGDRVNTEAFF.

The genes are TRBV19 and TRBJ2-7; 7 bases are a match to TRBD2. The germline CDR1 and CDR2 sequences are LNHDA and SQIVND (reference sequence). This CDR3 spans 14 amino acids. Trimming took 3 bases from V and 0 from J; bases not matched to a gene: 2. The chain's CDR3 is CASSIGLGSYEQYF. The CDR3 coding sequence is TGTGCCAGTAGTATCGGACTAGGCTCCTACGAGCAGTACTTC.

The genes are TRBV30 and TRBJ1-4; no firm D call. The germline V gene encodes CDR1 GTSNPN and CDR2 SVGIG (reference sequence). Between the trimmed V and J ends, which lost 0 bases and 0 bases, there was a span of 8 bases. CDR3 length equals 15 residues. CDR3 sequence reads: CAWSVQLATNEKLFF. The CDR3 DNA follows: TGTGCCTGGAGTGTACAGTTAGCAACTAATGAAAAACTGTTTTTT.

The chain joins TRBV4-2 to TRBJ2-5; 7 nucleotides line up with TRBD2. Germline V gene sequence: CDR1 LGHNA, CDR2 YNFKEQ. The CDR3 length is 19 residues. The trim removed 1 base at V and 0 bases at J, leaving 14 bases unmatched. The chain's CDR3 is CASSQGLYRDYPYQETQYF. CDR3 in DNA: TGTGCCAGCAGCCAAGGGCTTTACCGGGACTACCCGTACCAAGAGACCCAGTACTTC.

The genes are TRBV11-2 and TRBJ1-1; D gene unclear. Deletions cut 1 base from V and 0 bases from J, with 6 bases between. CDR1 SGHAT and CDR2 FQNNGV come from the germline V gene. The CDR3 loop spans 14 amino acids. The CDR3 nucleotides read TGTGCCAGCAGCTTAGCGCGGCTGAACACTGAAGCTTTCTTT. This encodes CASSLARLNTEAFF.

This clone was observed a few times. The DNA of the CDR3 is TGTGCCAGTAGTATCACCCAGGGTAGTGGCTACACCTTC. It encodes CASSITQGSGYTF. J is TRBJ1-2 and V is TRBV19, with D perhaps matching TRBD1 (5 bases). The V gene lost 3 bases and the J gene lost 7 bases, with 12 bases spanning the gap. Per germline, CDR1 LNHDA and CDR2 SQIVND (reference sequence). There are 13 residues in the CDR3.

The J gene is TRBJ1-6, the V gene TRBV6-6; TRBD1 matches at 10 bases. From germline, CDR1 is MNHNY and CDR2 SVGAGI (reference sequence). The CDR3 extends over 16 amino acids. V was clipped by 7 bases and J by 7 bases; unmatched bases: 10. The CDR3 coding sequence is TGTGCCAGCAACCCCCGGGACAGGGGATCCAATTCACCCCTCCACTTT. Protein: CASNPRDRGSNSPLHF.

V and J are TRBV19 and TRBJ2-5; possible D gene TRBD2, 5 bases. Trimming took off 3 bases at V and 5 bases at J, with 13 bases between the two ends. There are 14 residues in the CDR3. The germline V gene encodes CDR1 LNHDA and CDR2 SQIVND (reference sequence). CDR3 loop: CASSIEDGGETQYF. In nucleotides, the CDR3 is TGTGCCAGTAGTATCGAGGACGGCGGGGAGACCCAGTACTTC.

V usage is TRBV18 and J usage is TRBJ2-2; D unresolved. Trimming took 3 bases from V and 0 from J, leaving 14 bases between them. Germline loops: CDR1 KGHSH, CDR2 LQKENI. This CDR3 spans 17 amino acids. Written as DNA, the CDR3 is TGTGCCAGCTCACCGGATTTGCTGGGCCCGAACACCGGGGAGCTGTTTTTT. Residues: CASSPDLLGPNTGELFF.

V is TRBV6-5 and J is TRBJ1-3, with a possible D match to TRBD1 (5 bases). The germline V and J ends were trimmed by 2 bases and 4 bases, with 15 bases remaining between them. In germline, CDR1 is MNHEY, CDR2 SVGAGI. The CDR3 is 16 residues long. This chain's CDR3 is CASSYRDPGRGNTIYF. The CDR3 DNA reads as TGTGCCAGCAGTTACCGGGACCCCGGGAGAGGAAACACCATATATTTT.

The J gene is TRBJ1-1, the V gene TRBV7-2; the match to TRBD1 covers 8 bases. Per the germline V gene, CDR1 is SGHTA and CDR2 is FQGNSA. This CDR3 is built from 15 residues. The V gene end was trimmed by 8 bases and the J gene end by 6 bases; junction bases not matched to a gene: 14. As DNA, the CDR3 is TGTGCCAGCCTCTATCCCAGGACAGGGAGCTCTGAAGCTTTCTTT. This codes for CASLYPRTGSSEAFF.

The rearrangement uses TRBV5-1 and TRBJ2-1; possible D gene TRBD2, 5 bases. V gave up 4 bases and J gave up 3 bases, with 11 bases separating them. This CDR3 spans 14 amino acids. The germline V gene has CDR1 SGHRS and CDR2 YFSETQ. The CDR3 DNA follows: TGCGCCAGCAGCCAATCTAGCAGCTACAATGAGCAGTTCTTC. Protein product: CASSQSSSYNEQFF.

This clone showed up just a few times. The chain combines TRBV19 with TRBJ2-3, with D uncertain. The CDR3 sequence is 13 residues long. V was trimmed by 6 bases and J by 4 bases, leaving 11 bases between them. The germline V gene has CDR1 LNHDA and CDR2 SQIVND (reference sequence). The CDR3 sequence: CASSSPGSDTQYF. The CDR3 region has the DNA TGTGCCAGTAGCAGTCCGGGTTCAGATACGCAGTATTTT. The complete variable domain, with remaining parts taken from reference TRBV19 and TRBJ2-3, reads DGGITQSPKYLFRKEGQNVTLSCEQNLNHDAMYWYRQDPGQGLRLIYYSQIVNDFQKGDIAEGYSVSREKKESFPLTVTSAQKNPTAFYLCASSSPGSDTQYFGPGTRLTVL.

This chain connects TRBV30 to TRBJ1-4; D is unclear. The ends were cut back, 2 bases at V and 8 bases at J, with 12 bases in the middle. Germline V gene lookup returns CDR1 GTSNPN and CDR2 SVGIG (reference sequence). The CDR3 sequence is 13 residues long. CDR3 bases: TGTGCCTGGAGTCTGGCGGGGAGGGAAAAACTGTTTTTT. Amino acid sequence: CAWSLAGREKLFF. Supplemented by reference TRBV30 and TRBJ1-4, the full variable domain reads SQTIHQWPATLVQPVGSPLSLECTVEGTSNPNLYWYRQAAGRGLQLLFYSVGIGQISSEVPQNLSASRPQDRQFILSSKKLLLSDSGFYLCAWSLAGREKLFFGSGTQLSVL.